This T cell receptor beta chain was captured in a study of T cells in Graves' hyperthyroidism and ophthalmopathy. CDR1 and CDR2 (germline): MNHNS, SASEGT. V dropped 3 bases and J dropped 3 bases, with 15 bases sitting between them. The CDR3 spans 15 residues. RNA transcripts were the template for amplifying TCR beta CDR3 regions. The primer set for the first-round RT-PCR of the TCR CDR3 was HTBI. TCRdb ran MiXCR on the multiplex PCR reads and lists one entry per CDR3 protein. The table includes about 270,000 distinct CDR3 sequences, almost 25% detected once. This sequence joins TRBV6-1 and TRBJ2-7; tentatively, D is TRBD2 (5 bases). This sequence originates from a woman aged 40 to 50 with Graves' ophthalmopathy. The sequenced sample consisted of blood. CDR3 region: CASSDLGTGGYEQYF. The CDR3 DNA reads as TGTGCCAGCAGTGATTTGGGAACCGGAGGCTACGAGCAGTACTTC.